A single T cell receptor beta chain is shown here with its context. Its specificity is not known. Patients aged 18 to 65 had newly diagnosed hyperthyroidism of under 2 months' duration. For the diagnoses, clinical symptoms, serum thyroxine and TRAb, thyroid ultrasound and orbital computed tomography were used. The CDR3 spans 14 residues. Germline V gives CDR1 KGHDR, CDR2 SFDVKD. V was cut by 6 bases and J by 1 base, with 11 bases left in between. This sample is part of a study of T cells in Graves' hyperthyroidism and ophthalmopathy. Overall study results and limits: Most thyroid clonotypes with frequency above 0.001 were detected in blood. Model output signaled ophthalmopathy a median about 6.3 months ahead of onset.

TCR beta CDR3 sequences were amplified from RNA transcripts. HTBI primers drove first-round RT-PCR of the TCR CDR3. TCRdb reanalysed the multiplex PCR reads using MiXCR and keeps one entry per CDR3 protein. The top ten clones hold almost 6% of a sample with roughly 500,000 distinct CDR3 sequences, about 14% of them seen once. Sequenced: blood. The chain links TRBV24-1 to TRBJ1-2, with no clear D. This sequence was found in a woman aged 25-40 years with Graves' hyperthyroidism that later progressed to Graves' ophthalmopathy. CDR3 in amino acids: CATSQSGVNYGYTF. CDR3 DNA: TGTGCCACCAGTCAATCAGGCGTTAACTATGGCTACACCTTC.